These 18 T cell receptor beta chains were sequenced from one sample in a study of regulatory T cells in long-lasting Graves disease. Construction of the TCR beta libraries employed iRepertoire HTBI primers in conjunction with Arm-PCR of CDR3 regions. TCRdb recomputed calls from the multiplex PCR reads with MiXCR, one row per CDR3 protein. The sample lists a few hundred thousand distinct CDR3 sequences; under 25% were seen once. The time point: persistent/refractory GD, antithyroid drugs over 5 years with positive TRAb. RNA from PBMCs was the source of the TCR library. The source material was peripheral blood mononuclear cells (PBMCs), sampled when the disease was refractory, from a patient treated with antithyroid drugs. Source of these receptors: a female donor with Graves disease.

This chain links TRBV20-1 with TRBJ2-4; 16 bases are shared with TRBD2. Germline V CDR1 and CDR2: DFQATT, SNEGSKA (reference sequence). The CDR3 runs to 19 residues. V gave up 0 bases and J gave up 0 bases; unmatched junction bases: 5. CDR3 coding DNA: TGCAGTGCTAGAGATTTGGGACTAGCGGGAGGGTTAGCCAAAAACATTCAGTACTTC. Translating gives CSARDLGLAGGLAKNIQYF.

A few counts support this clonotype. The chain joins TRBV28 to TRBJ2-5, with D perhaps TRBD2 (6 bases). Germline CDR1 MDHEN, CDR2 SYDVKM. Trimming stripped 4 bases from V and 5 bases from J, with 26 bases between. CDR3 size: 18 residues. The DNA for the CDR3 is TGTGCCAGCAGTTCCCCTATCCGGGCCGGGGGAGAGAGGGAGACCCAGTACTTC. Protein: CASSSPIRAGGERETQYF.

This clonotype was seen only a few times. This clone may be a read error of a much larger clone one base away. The CDR3 DNA sequence: TGTGCCAGCAGTTCCCTATTCGGGGCGGACTATGGCTACACCTTC. Translating it yields CASSSLFGADYGYTF. The chain is built from TRBV6-2 or TRBV6-3 and TRBJ1-2; D is perhaps TRBD1 (5 bases). The ends were cut back, 4 bases at V and 3 bases at J, with 15 bases in the middle. The CDR3 loop spans 15 amino acids. Germline CDR1 reads MNHEY; CDR2 reads SVGEGT.

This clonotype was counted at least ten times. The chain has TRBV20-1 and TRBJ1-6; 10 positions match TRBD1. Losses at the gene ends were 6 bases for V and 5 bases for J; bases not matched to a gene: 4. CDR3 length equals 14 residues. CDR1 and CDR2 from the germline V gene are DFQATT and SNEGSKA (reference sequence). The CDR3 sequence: CSATTGGDNSPLHF. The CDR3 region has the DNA TGCAGTGCCACGACAGGGGGCGATAATTCACCCCTCCACTTT.

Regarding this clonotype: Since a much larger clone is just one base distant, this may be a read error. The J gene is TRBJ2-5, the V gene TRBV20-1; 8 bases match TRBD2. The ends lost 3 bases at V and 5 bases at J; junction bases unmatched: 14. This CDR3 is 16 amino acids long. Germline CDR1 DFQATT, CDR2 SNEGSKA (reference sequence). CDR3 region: CSASQRGRGDSETQYF. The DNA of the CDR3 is TGCAGTGCTAGCCAAAGAGGGCGGGGGGATTCGGAGACCCAGTACTTC.

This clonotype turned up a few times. The chain's CDR3 is CSVETGVETQYF. The CDR3 coding sequence is TGCAGCGTTGAGACAGGTGTGGAGACCCAGTACTTC. The genes are TRBV29-1 and TRBJ2-5, with D tentatively TRBD1 (6 bases). V was pared by 3 bases and J by 5 bases, with 10 bases between. This CDR3 region has 12 residues. Germline-derived CDR1 and CDR2 are SQVTM and ANQGSEA.

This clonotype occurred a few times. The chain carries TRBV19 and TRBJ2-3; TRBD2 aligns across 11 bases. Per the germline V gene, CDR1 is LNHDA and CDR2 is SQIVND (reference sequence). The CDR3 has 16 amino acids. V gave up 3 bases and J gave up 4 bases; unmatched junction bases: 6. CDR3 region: CASSMGTSGRADTQYF. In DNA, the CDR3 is TGTGCCAGTAGTATGGGAACTAGCGGGAGAGCAGATACGCAGTATTTT.

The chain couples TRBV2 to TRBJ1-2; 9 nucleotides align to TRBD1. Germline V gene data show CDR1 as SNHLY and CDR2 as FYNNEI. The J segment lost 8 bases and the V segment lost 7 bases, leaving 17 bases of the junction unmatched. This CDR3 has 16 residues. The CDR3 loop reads CASIFGDRELYVGYTF. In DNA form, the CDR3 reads TGTGCCAGCATCTTCGGGGACAGGGAGCTTTATGTGGGCTACACCTTC.

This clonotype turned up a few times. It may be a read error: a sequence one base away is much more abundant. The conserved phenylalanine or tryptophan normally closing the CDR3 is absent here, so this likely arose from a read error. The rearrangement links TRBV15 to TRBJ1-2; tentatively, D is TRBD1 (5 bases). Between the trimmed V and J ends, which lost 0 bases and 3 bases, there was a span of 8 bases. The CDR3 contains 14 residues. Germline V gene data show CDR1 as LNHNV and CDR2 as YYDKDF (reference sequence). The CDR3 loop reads CATSRDRVDYGYTL. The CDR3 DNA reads TGTGCCACCAGCAGAGACAGGGTGGACTATGGCTACACCCTC.

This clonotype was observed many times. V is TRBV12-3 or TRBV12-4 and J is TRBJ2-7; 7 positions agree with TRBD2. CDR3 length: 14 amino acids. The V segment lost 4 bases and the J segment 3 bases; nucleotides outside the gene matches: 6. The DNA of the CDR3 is TGTGCCAGCAGTTGGGAGCGGGGTAACTACGAGCAGTACTTC. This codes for CASSWERGNYEQYF.

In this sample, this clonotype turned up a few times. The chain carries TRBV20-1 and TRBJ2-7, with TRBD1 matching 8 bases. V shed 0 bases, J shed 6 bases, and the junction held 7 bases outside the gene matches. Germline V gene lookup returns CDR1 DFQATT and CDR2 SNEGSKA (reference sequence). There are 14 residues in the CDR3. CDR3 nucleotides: TGCAGTGCTAGAGATGGGCAGGGGGCTCTCGAGCAGTACTTC. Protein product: CSARDGQGALEQYF.

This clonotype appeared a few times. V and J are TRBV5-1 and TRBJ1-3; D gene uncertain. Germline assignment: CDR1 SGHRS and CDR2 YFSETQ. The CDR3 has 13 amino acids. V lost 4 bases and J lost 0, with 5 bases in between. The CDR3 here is CASSASSGNTIYF. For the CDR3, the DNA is TGCGCCAGCAGCGCGAGCTCTGGAAACACCATATATTTT.

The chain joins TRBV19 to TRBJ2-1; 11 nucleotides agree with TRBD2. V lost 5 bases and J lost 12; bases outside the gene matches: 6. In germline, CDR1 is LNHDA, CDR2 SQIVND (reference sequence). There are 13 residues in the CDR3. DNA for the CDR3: TGTGCCAGTAGTGCTGCCCTAGCGGGAGGGCAGTTCTTC. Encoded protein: CASSAALAGGQFF.

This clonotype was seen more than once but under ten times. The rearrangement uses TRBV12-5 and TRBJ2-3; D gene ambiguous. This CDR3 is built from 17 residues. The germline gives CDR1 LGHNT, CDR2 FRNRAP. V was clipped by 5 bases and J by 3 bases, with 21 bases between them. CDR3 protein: CASGPLRGPGSTDTQYF. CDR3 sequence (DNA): TGTGCTAGTGGTCCCCTTAGAGGTCCCGGATCGACAGATACGCAGTATTTT. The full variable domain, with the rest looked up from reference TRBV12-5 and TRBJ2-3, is DARVTQTPRHKVTEMGQEVTMRCQPILGHNTVFWYRQTMMQGLELLAYFRNRAPLDDSGMPKDRFSAEMPDATLATLKIQPSEPRDSAVYFCASGPLRGPGSTDTQYFGPGTRLTVL.

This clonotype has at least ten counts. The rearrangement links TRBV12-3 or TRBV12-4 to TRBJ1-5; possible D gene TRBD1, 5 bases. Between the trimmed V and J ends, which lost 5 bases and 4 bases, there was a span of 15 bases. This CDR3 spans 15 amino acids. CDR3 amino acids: CASSTGRWGNQPQHF. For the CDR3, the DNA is TGTGCCAGCAGTACGGGCCGTTGGGGGAATCAGCCCCAGCATTTT.

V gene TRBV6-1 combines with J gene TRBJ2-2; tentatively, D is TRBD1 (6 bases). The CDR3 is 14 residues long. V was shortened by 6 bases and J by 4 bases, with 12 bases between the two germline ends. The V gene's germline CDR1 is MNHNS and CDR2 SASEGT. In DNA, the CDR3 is TGTGCCAGCAGCACCGGGACAACCACCGGGGAGCTGTTTTTT. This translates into CASSTGTTTGELFF.

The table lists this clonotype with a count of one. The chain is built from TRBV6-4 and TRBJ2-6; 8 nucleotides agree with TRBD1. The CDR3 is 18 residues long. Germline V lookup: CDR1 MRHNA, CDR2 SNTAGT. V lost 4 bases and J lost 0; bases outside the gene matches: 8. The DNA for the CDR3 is TGTGCCAGCAGTGCAGGGGGCTCTATCAACTCTGGGGCCAACGTCCTGACTTTC. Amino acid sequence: CASSAGGSINSGANVLTF.

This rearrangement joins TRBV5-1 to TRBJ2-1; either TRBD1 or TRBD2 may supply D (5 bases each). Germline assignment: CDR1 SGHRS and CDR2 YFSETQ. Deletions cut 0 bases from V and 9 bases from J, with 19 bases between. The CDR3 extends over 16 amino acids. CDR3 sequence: CASSLALRSTGGEQFF. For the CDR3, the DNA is TGCGCCAGCAGCTTGGCCTTGCGCTCAACAGGAGGTGAGCAGTTCTTC.